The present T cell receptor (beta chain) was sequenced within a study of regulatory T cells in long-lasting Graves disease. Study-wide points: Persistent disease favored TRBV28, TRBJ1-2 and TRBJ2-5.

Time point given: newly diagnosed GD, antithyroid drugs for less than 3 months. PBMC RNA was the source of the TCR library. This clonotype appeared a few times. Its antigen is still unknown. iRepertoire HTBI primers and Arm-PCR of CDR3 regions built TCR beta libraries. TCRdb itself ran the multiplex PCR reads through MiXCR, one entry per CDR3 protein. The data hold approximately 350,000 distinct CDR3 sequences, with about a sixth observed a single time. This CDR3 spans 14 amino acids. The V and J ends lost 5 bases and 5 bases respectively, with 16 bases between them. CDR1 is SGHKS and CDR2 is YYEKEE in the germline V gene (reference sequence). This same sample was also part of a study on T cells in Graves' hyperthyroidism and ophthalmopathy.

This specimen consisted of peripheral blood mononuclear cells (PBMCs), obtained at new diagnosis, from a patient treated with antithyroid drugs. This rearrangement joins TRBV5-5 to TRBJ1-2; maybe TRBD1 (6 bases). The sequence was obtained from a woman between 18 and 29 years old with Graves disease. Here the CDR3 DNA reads TGTGCCAGCAGTCCGGGGGGCACTCGGTATGGCTACACCTTC. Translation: CASSPGGTRYGYTF.